This is a list of T cell receptor beta chains from one sample in a study of regulatory T cells in long-lasting Graves disease. TCRdb redid the calling of the multiplex PCR reads with MiXCR, one entry per CDR3 protein. This table holds about 470,000 distinct CDR3 sequences, more than 20% found once. Here the sequenced sample was peripheral blood mononuclear cells (PBMCs), taken when the disease was refractory, from a patient treated with antithyroid drugs. The receptors shown here come from a female donor with Graves disease. Both conserved end residues are part of each CDR3. The D gene is left open where the match is weak. Clone size is not always given. Where it is, it says once, few, many or a class for expanded clones.

v_gene	j_gene	abundance	d_gene	CDR3aa	CDR3nt
TRBV19	TRBJ1-4	NA	NA	CARPGLSEEKLFF	TGTGCCAGGCCGGGACTATCGGAAGAAAAACTGTTTTTT
TRBV12-3/TRBV12-4	TRBJ1-1	NA	TRBD1	CASRTAGTGGPNTEAFF	TGTGCCAGCAGGACAGCCGGGACAGGGGGCCCTAACACTGAAGCTTTCTTT
TRBV28	TRBJ2-4	many	TRBD2	CASRKQAGETKNIQYF	TGTGCCAGCAGGAAACAAGCGGGAGAAACCAAAAACATTCAGTACTTC
TRBV6-2/TRBV6-3	TRBJ2-7	NA	TRBD1	CASRPGQGAKEQYF	TGTGCCAGCAGGCCGGGACAGGGGGCGAAAGAGCAGTACTTC
TRBV28	TRBJ2-1	NA	TRBD2	CASSLLRSAGDEQFF	TGTGCCAGCAGTTTATTGCGGTCCGCGGGGGATGAGCAGTTCTTC
TRBV28	TRBJ1-2	many	NA	CASSYRELSYGYTF	TGTGCCAGCAGTTACAGGGAACTCAGCTATGGCTACACCTTC
TRBV6-1	TRBJ1-6	NA	NA	CASGYSGGYNSPLHF	TGTGCCAGCGGGTACAGTGGCGGATATAATTCACCCCTCCACTTT
TRBV6-5	TRBJ2-1	few	TRBD2	CASSYLASGYNEQFF	TGTGCCAGCAGTTATTTGGCTAGCGGATACAATGAGCAGTTCTTC
TRBV20-1	TRBJ2-5	many	NA	CSARGWSLVETQYF	TGCAGTGCAAGGGGCTGGAGTCTGGTAGAGACCCAGTACTTC
TRBV6-2/TRBV6-3	TRBJ2-3	few	TRBD1	CASSTRTGSDTQYF	TGTGCCAGCAGCACCAGGACAGGGTCAGATACGCAGTATTTT
TRBV27	TRBJ1-1	many	NA	CASSLNRGTEAFF	TGTGCCAGCAGTTTAAATCGGGGGACTGAAGCTTTCTTT
TRBV6-9	TRBJ1-1	NA	TRBD1	CASSYGQGAWNTEAFF	TGTGCCAGCAGTTACGGACAGGGGGCTTGGAACACTGAAGCTTTCTTT
TRBV29-1	TRBJ2-2	NA	NA	CSGSGFNGELFF	TGCAGCGGATCAGGGTTTAACGGGGAGCTGTTTTTT
TRBV12-3/TRBV12-4	TRBJ2-7	many	TRBD2	CASSRRLAGGPYEQYF	TGTGCCAGCAGCCGAAGACTAGCGGGAGGTCCGTACGAGCAGTACTTC
TRBV2	TRBJ2-7	NA	TRBD2	CASSYKGLAGREQYF	TGTGCCAGCAGTTACAAGGGACTAGCGGGACGCGAGCAGTACTTC
TRBV24-1	TRBJ2-5	few	TRBD2	CATSGGGAGLETQYF	TGTGCCACCAGTGGCGGGGGTGCGGGACTAGAGACCCAGTACTTC
TRBV10-3	TRBJ2-5	many	NA	CAISDRGETQYF	TGTGCCATCAGTGACAGGGGAGAGACCCAGTACTTC
TRBV5-8	TRBJ1-1	NA	TRBD1	CASSLPTGITEAFF	TGTGCCAGCAGTCTCCCGACAGGGATCACTGAAGCTTTCTTT
TRBV7-9	TRBJ1-4	many	NA	CASSSLAGGGPNEKLFF	TGTGCCAGCAGCTCCCTCGCCGGAGGGGGACCTAATGAAAAACTGTTTTTT
TRBV6-4	TRBJ2-3	few	NA	CASTSKGGATDTQYF	TGTGCCAGCACCTCCAAGGGGGGCGCGACAGATACGCAGTATTTT
TRBV11-2	TRBJ2-6	NA	NA	CASSLPTGRISGANVLTF	TGTGCCAGCAGCTTACCCACAGGGAGAATCTCTGGGGCCAACGTCCTGACTTTC
TRBV7-9	TRBJ2-5	many	NA	CASSLGVTAQETQYF	TGTGCCAGCAGCTTAGGAGTGACAGCCCAAGAGACCCAGTACTTC
TRBV6-2/TRBV6-3	TRBJ1-3	few	NA	CASSFGGEFSGNTIYF	TGTGCCAGCAGTTTCGGGGGGGAGTTCTCTGGAAACACCATATATTTT
TRBV28	TRBJ1-4	many	TRBD1	CASSFRDRGNEKLFF	TGTGCCAGCAGTTTCCGGGACAGGGGAAATGAAAAACTGTTTTTT
TRBV7-3	TRBJ2-7	many	NA	CASSPAGSAYEQYF	TGTGCCAGCAGCCCCGCTGGCTCGGCCTACGAGCAGTACTTC
TRBV12-3/TRBV12-4	TRBJ2-1	NA	NA	CASSFFSEQFF	TGTGCCAGCAGTTTTTTCTCGGAGCAGTTCTTC
TRBV29-1	TRBJ2-7	few	NA	CSVEALSGQTYEQYF	TGCAGCGTTGAAGCATTATCCGGGCAAACATACGAGCAGTACTTC
TRBV3-1	TRBJ2-1	NA	NA	CASSQGLFSYNEQFF	TGTGCCAGCAGCCAAGGGCTCTTCTCCTACAATGAGCAGTTCTTC
TRBV5-1	TRBJ2-5	few	TRBD1	CASSPTGQTSSQYF	TGCGCCAGCAGCCCGACGGGACAGACGTCTTCCCAGTACTTC
TRBV13	TRBJ1-1	many	TRBD1	CASNERWDRAPVEAFF	TGTGCCAGCAACGAACGCTGGGACAGGGCACCCGTTGAAGCTTTCTTT
TRBV27	TRBJ2-7	few	NA	CASSLAGAGAYEQYF	TGTGCCAGCAGTTTAGCGGGGGCAGGAGCCTACGAGCAGTACTTC
TRBV20-1	TRBJ2-5	NA	NA	CSAREPTETQYF	TGCAGTGCTAGAGAACCGACGGAGACCCAGTACTTC
TRBV20-1	TRBJ2-7	many	TRBD2	CSARAGLASSEQYF	TGCAGTGCTAGAGCAGGACTAGCGTCATCAGAGCAGTACTTC
TRBV6-1	TRBJ1-1	few	TRBD1	CASSRKGQGPNPEAFF	TGTGCCAGCAGTCGAAAAGGACAGGGTCCGAATCCTGAAGCTTTCTTT
TRBV7-9	TRBJ2-1	NA	TRBD1	CASSLVGTGRNEQFF	TGTGCCAGCAGCCTAGTAGGGACAGGGAGGAATGAGCAGTTCTTC
TRBV2	TRBJ1-4	many	NA	CASSETRERDEKLFF	TGTGCCAGCAGTGAAACACGGGAGAGAGATGAAAAACTGTTTTTT
TRBV5-1	TRBJ2-7	NA	NA	CASSLARGTEQYF	TGCGCCAGCAGCTTGGCAAGGGGGACGGAGCAGTACTTC
TRBV20-1	TRBJ2-5	few	NA	CSAPRTIQETQYF	TGCAGTGCTCCACGGACTATCCAAGAGACCCAGTACTTC
TRBV28	TRBJ1-5	many	NA	CASSLAGRGNQPQHF	TGTGCCAGCAGTTTAGCCGGGAGGGGTAATCAGCCCCAGCATTTT
TRBV6-1	TRBJ2-1	NA	TRBD2	CASTELAGGINEQFF	TGTGCCAGCACCGAACTAGCGGGGGGGATCAATGAGCAGTTCTTC
TRBV6-1	TRBJ2-1	NA	NA	CASSEAQGSYYNEQFF	TGTGCCAGCAGTGAAGCCCAGGGGTCCTACTACAATGAGCAGTTCTTC
TRBV28	TRBJ2-7	NA	TRBD2	CASSLALAGARYF	TGTGCCAGCAGTTTGGCCCTAGCGGGAGCCCGGTACTTC
TRBV11-1	TRBJ1-1	many	TRBD1	CASSSGQGVTEAFF	TGTGCCAGCAGCTCGGGACAGGGGGTGACTGAAGCTTTCTTT
TRBV28	TRBJ2-2	many	TRBD2	CASGIRAGTSGRRGTGELFF	TGTGCCAGCGGGATTAGAGCCGGGACTAGCGGGCGAAGGGGCACCGGGGAGCTGTTTTTT
TRBV28	TRBJ1-2	many	TRBD1	CASSPGSTGNYGYTF	TGTGCCAGCAGTCCAGGGTCGACAGGGAACTATGGCTACACCTTC
TRBV5-1	TRBJ2-7	NA	NA	CASSQIWEEGNEQYF	TGCGCCAGCAGCCAGATCTGGGAAGAGGGGAACGAGCAGTACTTC
TRBV2	TRBJ2-3	NA	NA	CASREVVLTQYF	TGTGCCAGCAGAGAGGTGGTACTTACGCAGTATTTT
TRBV11-2	TRBJ2-3	few	NA	CASSPRGATDTQYF	TGTGCCAGCAGTCCCCGGGGGGCAACAGATACGCAGTATTTT
TRBV7-8	TRBJ1-2	NA	NA	CASGDEDYGYTF	TGTGCCAGCGGCGACGAGGATTATGGCTACACCTTC
TRBV12-5	TRBJ2-1	NA	NA	CASGSPGNYNEQFF	TGTGCTAGTGGCTCCCCCGGAAACTACAATGAGCAGTTCTTC
TRBV30	TRBJ1-6	many	NA	CAWSVGSPLHF	TGTGCCTGGAGTGTCGGATCACCCCTCCACTTT
TRBV29-1	TRBJ2-7	NA	NA	CSARGTGYEQYF	TGCAGCGCCAGAGGGACGGGGTACGAGCAGTACTTC
TRBV4-2	TRBJ2-7	NA	NA	CASSQIAGLDYEQYF	TGTGCCAGCAGCCAAATTGCAGGGTTGGACTACGAGCAGTACTTC